Each of the 23 T cell receptor beta chains below was sequenced from the same sample in a study of blood T cell repertoires in COVID-19. Clones were sequenced by immunoSEQ multiplex PCR, and TCRdb holds only the in-frame ones, with some missing. This table has 100,000 or so clones, around 84% appearing once. The sequencing input was peripheral blood. Every receptor here comes from an older man with active or convalescent COVID-19.

The chain links TRBV18 to TRBJ2-1, with D possibly matching TRBD1 (5 bases). There are 13 residues in the CDR3. With 0 bases removed from V and 9 bases from J, the gap between germline ends came to 9 bases. The germline V gene has CDR1 KGHSH and CDR2 LQKENI. This CDR3 is CASSPPGQGEQFF. The DNA for the CDR3 is TGTGCCAGCTCACCACCTGGCCAGGGTGAGCAGTTCTTC. The full variable domain, completed using reference TRBV18 and TRBJ2-1, is NAGVMQNPRHLVRRRGQEARLRCSPMKGHSHVYWYRQLPEEGLKFMVYLQKENIIDESGMPKERFSAEFPKEGPSILRIQQVVRGDSAAYFCASSPPGQGEQFFGPGTRLTVL.

The chain employs TRBV10-2 and TRBJ2-3; possibly TRBD2 for D (5 bases). V gave up 6 bases and J gave up 0 bases, with 13 bases separating them. CDR1 is WSHSY, CDR2 SAAADI, per germline. The CDR3 has 15 residues. CDR3: CASRLLDTSTDTQYF. CDR3 sequence (DNA): TGCGCCAGCAGGCTACTAGATACTAGCACAGATACGCAGTATTTT.

J is TRBJ1-6 and V is TRBV6-1; the D gene is possibly TRBD1 (5 bases). Between the trimmed V and J ends, which lost 4 bases and 0 bases, there was a span of 19 bases. This CDR3 contains 19 residues. From germline, CDR1 is MNHNS and CDR2 SASEGT. CDR3 nucleotide sequence: TGTGCCAGCAGTGTATTTGTCCAGACAGTGAGCTCCTATAATTCACCCCTCCACTTT. Translating it yields CASSVFVQTVSSYNSPLHF.

The V gene is TRBV7-3, the J gene TRBJ2-3; D may be TRBD2 (5 bases). This CDR3 is built from 14 residues. The ends were cut back, 4 bases at V and 5 bases at J, with 13 bases in the middle. The germline gives CDR1 SGHTA, CDR2 FQGTGA. CDR3 loop: CASSYGGMEDTQYF. The CDR3 DNA sequence: TGTGCCAGCAGCTACGGAGGAATGGAAGATACGCAGTATTTT.

The chain combines TRBV28 with TRBJ1-6; a possible D gene is TRBD1 (5 bases). The CDR3 consists of 15 residues. Germline-derived CDR1 and CDR2 are MDHEN and SYDVKM. V lost 5 bases and J lost 6, with 14 bases in between. This CDR3 is CASSRDSGSNSPLHF. Written as DNA, the CDR3 is TGTGCCAGCAGTCGGGACTCTGGGTCTAATTCACCCCTCCACTTT.

Note on this clone: The CDR3 does not close with the conserved phenylalanine or tryptophan, likely indicating a read error. The V and J genes are TRBV11-1 and TRBJ2-7, with TRBD1 identical over 11 bases. Germline CDR1 SGHAT, CDR2 FQDESV (reference sequence). The CDR3 sequence is 15 residues long. V dropped 4 bases and J dropped 6; count of bases not matched to a gene: 8. The DNA for the CDR3 is TGTGCCAGCAGCTCGAATGGACAGGGGGCGGGCGAGCAGTACTCC. Its translation is CASSSNGQGAGEQYS.

This clone came up a few times. The gene calls are TRBV7-2 and TRBJ1-1; 9 bases agree with TRBD1. This CDR3 contains 14 residues. The V gene's germline CDR1 is SGHTA and CDR2 FQGNSA. The ends lost 5 bases at V and 4 bases at J; junction bases unmatched: 5. This CDR3 is CASSEQGAGTEAFF. The CDR3 DNA is TGTGCCAGCAGCGAACAGGGGGCCGGCACTGAAGCTTTCTTT.

This chain connects TRBV3-1 (or the pseudogene TRBV3-2) to TRBJ2-1, with 9 bases matching TRBD2. This CDR3 is built from 16 residues. V lost 2 bases, J lost 7 bases, and 9 bases stayed unmatched. The germline V gene encodes CDR1 LGHDT and CDR2 YNNKEL (reference sequence). The CDR3 region is CASSQQRGVFVNEQFF. In nucleotides, the CDR3 is TGTGCCAGCAGCCAACAGCGGGGGGTGTTTGTTAATGAGCAGTTCTTC.

This clone showed up many times. The chain is built from TRBV28 and TRBJ1-3; D remains unclear. Trimming took 1 base from V and 8 from J, leaving 12 bases between them. The germline CDR1 and CDR2 sequences are MDHEN and SYDVKM. CDR3 size: 14 residues. CDR3 protein: CASSLFGVGDTIYF. The CDR3, as DNA: TGTGCCAGCAGTTTATTTGGCGTCGGGGACACCATATATTTT. The whole variable domain, remainder taken from reference TRBV28 and TRBJ1-3, is DVKVTQSSRYLVKRTGEKVFLECVQDMDHENMFWYRQDPGLGLRLIYFSYDVKMKEKGDIPEGYSVSREKKERFSLILESASTNQTSMYLCASSLFGVGDTIYFGEGSWLTVV.

The chain couples TRBV6-2 or TRBV6-3 to TRBJ1-2; 8 bases are a match to TRBD1. Trimming cost V 6 bases and J 6 bases; bases outside gene matches: 9. The CDR3 totals 14 residues. CDR1 is MNHEY and CDR2 is SVGEGT in the germline V gene. CDR3 amino acids: CASSPTGGYHGYTF. Here the CDR3 DNA reads TGTGCCAGCAGCCCCACAGGGGGATATCATGGCTACACCTTC.

The V call is TRBV18, the J call TRBJ2-5, with TRBD1 matching 10 bases. V was pared by 8 bases and J by 4 bases, with 10 bases of the junction left unmatched. Germline lookup yields CDR1 KGHSH and CDR2 LQKENI. CDR3 length: 15 residues. CDR3 nucleotides: TGTGCCAGCAGACAAGGGACAGGGGTGACAGAGACCCAGTACTTC. It encodes CASRQGTGVTETQYF.

This chain uses TRBV18 with TRBJ2-2, with 10 bases aligning to TRBD1. The CDR3 has 16 amino acids. Germline values: CDR1 KGHSH, CDR2 LQKENI. V dropped 0 bases and J dropped 6; count of bases not matched to a gene: 4. The CDR3 protein is CASSPPTGGAAGELFF. In DNA, the CDR3 is TGTGCCAGCTCACCACCGACAGGGGGCGCGGCCGGGGAGCTGTTTTTT.

V and J are TRBV7-2 and TRBJ1-6; 8 nucleotides line up with TRBD1. CDR1 and CDR2 from the germline V gene are SGHTA and FQGNSA. J gave up 10 bases and V 6 bases, and 14 bases lay outside the gene matches. CDR3 length equals 16 residues. The CDR3 nucleotides read TGTGCCAGCAGACGCCGGCCGGGACAGGAGCCCTCACCCCTCCACTTT. Protein: CASRRRPGQEPSPLHF.

The chain uses TRBV6-5 and TRBJ2-2, with 10 bases fitting TRBD1. V lost 6 bases and J lost 3; bases outside the gene matches: 4. CDR3 length equals 15 residues. In germline, CDR1 is MNHEY, CDR2 SVGAGI. The CDR3: CASRRQGAYTGELFF. DNA for the CDR3: TGTGCCAGCAGGAGACAGGGGGCCTACACCGGGGAGCTGTTTTTT.

The rearrangement links TRBV5-1 to TRBJ1-2; 8 nucleotides align to TRBD1. Losses at the gene ends were 1 base for V and 7 bases for J; bases not matched to a gene: 6. There are 14 residues in the CDR3. Germline lookup yields CDR1 SGHRS and CDR2 YFSETQ. The CDR3 protein is CASSLMTGEGGYTF. In nucleotides, the CDR3 is TGCGCCAGCAGCTTGATGACAGGGGAGGGTGGCTACACCTTC.

The CDR3 protein is CASSQDSGRGTDTQYF. The CDR3 nucleotides read TGCGCCAGCAGCCAAGATAGCGGAAGGGGCACAGATACGCAGTATTTT. V and J are TRBV4-3 and TRBJ2-3; D perhaps matches TRBD2 (6 bases). V lost 0 bases and J lost 1, with 11 bases in between. This CDR3 has 16 residues. Germline V gives CDR1 LGHNA, CDR2 YSLEER.

The chain carries TRBV18 and TRBJ1-5, with 7 bases lining up with TRBD1. Unmatched junction bases numbered 2, after V lost 8 bases and J lost 1 base. This CDR3 comprises 13 residues. Germline assignment: CDR1 KGHSH and CDR2 LQKENI. CDR3 coding DNA: TGTGCCAGCCGACAGGGAAGCAATCAGCCCCAGCATTTT. As protein: CASRQGSNQPQHF.

This clone occurred a few times. V gene TRBV28 combines with J gene TRBJ1-5; 12 bases agree with TRBD1. Germline V gene sequence: CDR1 MDHEN, CDR2 SYDVKM. J lost 5 bases, V lost 3 bases, and 5 bases had no gene match. CDR3 length: 16 amino acids. The CDR3 reads CASSFRGQGAYQPQHF. CDR3 bases: TGTGCCAGCAGTTTTAGGGGACAGGGGGCCTATCAGCCCCAGCATTTT.

The V and J genes are TRBV28 and TRBJ2-2, with 9 bases aligning to TRBD1. The trim removed 3 bases at V and 3 bases at J, leaving 5 bases unmatched. Germline V gene lookup returns CDR1 MDHEN and CDR2 SYDVKM. The CDR3 extends over 16 amino acids. CDR3 sequence: CASSFPGQGHTGELFF. CDR3 bases: TGTGCCAGCAGTTTCCCGGGACAGGGCCACACCGGGGAGCTGTTTTTT.

The chain links TRBV7-3 to TRBJ1-1; no firm D call. The V gene lost 5 bases and the J gene lost 1 base, with 8 bases spanning the gap. The CDR3 covers 13 residues. Looked up from germline, CDR1 is SGHTA and CDR2 is FQGTGA. The CDR3, as DNA: TGTGCCAGCAGCCAACAGTCGAACACTGAAGCTTTCTTT. Translated, it gives CASSQQSNTEAFF. Supplemented by reference TRBV7-3 and TRBJ1-1, the full variable domain reads GAGVSQTPSNKVTEKGKYVELRCDPISGHTALYWYRQSLGQGPEFLIYFQGTGAADDSGLPNDRFFAVRPEGSVSTLKIQRTERGDSAVYLCASSQQSNTEAFFGQGTRLTVV.

This rearrangement joins TRBV11-2 to TRBJ2-5; D not certain. The CDR3 length is 12 residues. From germline, CDR1 is SGHAT and CDR2 FQNNGV. V was clipped by 5 bases and J by 2 bases, with 6 bases between them. CDR3 DNA: TGTGCCAGCAGCCTCCTACAAGAGACCCAGTACTTC. Residues: CASSLLQETQYF.

The J gene is TRBJ2-7, the V gene TRBV5-1; TRBD1 matches at 9 bases. V was pared by 0 bases and J by 3 bases, with 4 bases of the junction left unmatched. The CDR3 totals 15 residues. Germline lookup yields CDR1 SGHRS and CDR2 YFSETQ. DNA of the CDR3: TGCGCCAGCAGCTTGGTTGGGGACAGGGACTACGAGCAGTACTTC. Protein sequence: CASSLVGDRDYEQYF. Full variable domain (missing parts from reference TRBV5-1 and TRBJ2-7): KAGVTQTPRYLIKTRGQQVTLSCSPISGHRSVSWYQQTPGQGLQFLFEYFSETQRNKGNFPGRFSGRQFSNSRSEMNVSTLELGDSALYLCASSLVGDRDYEQYFGPGTRLTVT.

The J gene is TRBJ2-1, the V gene TRBV6-2 or TRBV6-3; D may be TRBD1 (5 bases). The CDR3 has 13 residues. CDR1 is MNHEY and CDR2 is SVGEGT in the germline V gene. V shed 2 bases and J shed 9 bases, with 11 bases lying between them. The CDR3 reads CASSYVRAGEQFF. CDR3 coding DNA: TGTGCCAGCAGTTACGTCAGGGCCGGTGAGCAGTTCTTC.